This TCR beta chain was sequenced for a study of cytomegalovirus exposure and HLA in healthy donors (dated by TCRdb to 2015 to 2018). In terms of the full investigation: An earlier analysis of a few hundred of the donors reported around 280 Gb of sequence data and 95 million to 140 million unique TCR beta sequences obtained from about 180 million T cells. Approximately 300 gigabases of sequencing data and roughly 80 million unique TCR sequences made up an early release that covered under 750 HLA-typed donors. The genetic ancestry cluster associated with self-reported Caucasian donors included 81% of the roughly 380 genotyped donors. The study aimed to test whether cataloging public T cell receptors could reveal signatures of past pathogen exposure. The study used immunosequencing to profile the T cell repertoires of more than 650 subjects and linked those repertoires to cytomegalovirus serostatus. A separate validation cohort of 100 to 150 different subjects was used in addition to the roughly 700-subject first cohort. High-throughput TCR immunosequencing, statistical association of individual TCRs with disease status, and machine learning were combined to predict cytomegalovirus infection status. A later analysis re-examined previously published TCR beta repertoires from just over 650 donors and added high-resolution HLA genotyping to investigate patterns of TCR occurrence. Rather than using new phenotypic data, the later analysis identified candidate immune exposures from TCR beta sequences and from how often those sequences occurred across donors. An earlier analysis of 500 to 650 of the donors applied high-throughput TCR beta sequencing to assess whether each TCR beta V gene segment acted as functional or pseudogenic. Donor age, sex, ethnicity and CMV serostatus were compiled alongside the repertoire data. In a later genetic analysis, genome-wide SNP genotypes for about 55% of the roughly 700 donors were used, and that subset was treated as a discovery cohort. All discovery cohort repertoires had been generated on a single sequencing platform. Both class I and class II loci were covered by HLA typing, at four-digit resolution. Typing coverage differed by locus: A, B, C, DRB1 and DQB1 were typed in roughly 620-640 donors, DQA1 in 500 to 550, DPA1 in 606, and DPB1 in just under 480. Roughly 5 DR-DQ haplotypes were handled as single units for association and clustering, since linkage in the cohort was strong. Among around 400 genotyped donors of the cohort, an average of approximately 200,000 unique TCR beta nucleotide sequences was sequenced per donor, of which 15% to 20% were non-productive. The study at large found these results: Strong co-occurrence of HLA alleles, especially DR and DQ, made assigning TCR associations to individual alleles difficult. According to a later genetic analysis, donors in an Asian-associated ancestry cluster had fewer N-insertions in productive TCRs than the approximately 700-donor mean. A later analysis found that TCR association rates varied across HLA loci, with DRB1 alleles showing the most associated TCRs and HLA-C alleles the fewest. According to the authors, the approach could potentially be generalized to other disease states and immunological phenotypes. Linkage disequilibrium might explain the correlated functional status among segregating V segments, but an unknown experimental factor could not be excluded. Immune exposure information for the cohort was limited to CMV serostatus. Over 15 rarely observed V segments, including chromosome 9 orphons, were excluded from the earlier analysis of almost 600 of the donors because counts were too low. In a later analysis, HLA-associated TCR beta chains showed more clonal expansion and lower generation probabilities than non-associated chains that were equally common. Because HLA typing was unavailable for some donors at each locus, only the typed subset was used in association tests. Only TCR beta chains were sequenced in this cohort, and the absence of alpha or paired-chain data limited detectable features. Because the 87-base-pair reads could not distinguish some IMGT-functional V segments, including TRBV6-2 and TRBV6-3, those segments were excluded. The presence/absence analyses assumed that sequencing depth was roughly uniform across donors, and that assumption may not be true. A further reported finding was that TCR beta sequences accurately predicted the HLA-A and HLA-B alleles for most subjects in the first cohort. A group of highly shared sequence variants was considered likely to be a technical artifact of the sequencing pipeline. Across donors, most TCR sequences were observed very rarely, whereas some public TCRs were present in many individuals. A later genetic analysis associated a missense DCLRE1C variant with V-gene and J-gene trimming of TCR beta chains, and an independent cohort replicated the association. Most CMV-associated TCR beta chains appeared to be HLA-restricted in a later analysis, and the HLA associations seemed to be driven largely by CMV exposure. The study listed 164 TCR beta chains as associated with cytomegalovirus. Several of the top co-occurrence clusters appeared to be linked to parvovirus B19, influenza, CMV and Epstein-Barr virus, according to a later analysis. In both the original and validation cohorts, the classifier was reported to diagnose cytomegalovirus status with high specificity and sensitivity. At a false discovery rate of 0.05, a later analysis linked about 16,000 TCR beta sequences to specific HLA alleles. A few of the identified cytomegalovirus-associated TCR beta chains were confirmed in vitro to be specific for cytomegalovirus antigens. In an earlier analysis of about 550 of the donors, most TCR beta V segments were observed in productive rearrangements about 87% or about 30% of the time, broadly matching IMGT annotations.

The cohort was made up of approximately 670 healthy bone marrow donors. At the time of sampling, every cohort member was nominally healthy, though immune exposures that went unrecorded were likely present. The donor tested CMV seronegative and was one of the 352 seronegative cohort members. Every donor gave a peripheral blood sample, and the peripheral blood mononuclear cells from that sample were used for TCR beta sequencing. The Qiagen DNeasy Blood Extraction Kit was used to extract genomic DNA from the blood cell samples. Points on this clone: The antigen it binds to is not known. No much larger clone exists at a distance of one base, and base qualities are not known.

V lost 10 bases and J lost 4 bases; the stretch between them is 11 bases long. CDR1 MDHEN and CDR2 SYDVKM are derived from the germline V gene. The CDR3, from cysteine to phenylalanine, totals 12 residues. Only CDR3 DNA remains: 36 bases, in frame from the first base. The library was obtained by the immunoSEQ multiplex PCR assay. For the multiplex PCR, a mixture combining 60 forward primers for TCR Vbeta segments and 13 reverse primers for TCR Jbeta segments was used. The CDR3 region of rearranged TCR beta genes was amplified from genomic DNA with a multiplex PCR assay. Amplified TCR beta libraries were sequenced as 87-base-pair reads on the Illumina HiSeq System. The study's own analysis went as follows. A later analysis tallied tens of millions of unique TCR beta chains across the 650 to 750 repertoires, and approximately 11 million of those chains were shared by two or more donors. A nearest-neighbor algorithm error-corrected the raw reads and collapsed the reads into unique sequences, merging closely related sequences to remove PCR and sequencing errors. CDR3 sequences were aligned to IMGT reference sequences to assign V, D and J gene segments. For a sequence to be retained, at least a six-nucleotide match to both a V gene segment and a J gene segment was required. Rearrangements were called productive when the CDR3 lacked stop codons and stayed in frame with V and J; all others were non-productive. CDR3 was defined by IMGT convention, running from the second conserved V-encoded cysteine to the conserved J-encoded phenylalanine. The earlier analysis of about 530 of the donors excluded any sequence lacking an unambiguous match to a single V gene segment. An earlier analysis of fewer than 750 of the donors classified V segments as functional when productive rearrangements were above 56.7% and as segregating when the standard deviation between donors was above 5%. A statistical classification framework was built for diagnosing cytomegalovirus status from the catalog of TCR beta chain sequences. In a later analysis, TCR nucleotide sequences were compared against IMGT/GENE-DB human TR gene sequences so that V and J genes could be assigned. The TCRdist pipeline was used in a later analysis to assign CDR3 sequences and most-parsimonious VDJ recombination scenarios. In a later analysis, every TCR beta chain was defined by the combination of its CDR3 amino acid sequence and its V-gene family, and reads without a unique V-gene family were dropped. In a later analysis, approximately 640 highly shared, low-generation-probability nucleotide sequences were removed to address suspected cross-contamination and a sequencing artifact. In a later analysis, a clonal expansion index was calculated for each public chain from normalized within-repertoire ranks of inferred template counts. A later analysis computed generation probabilities with a VDJ recombination model fitted to out-of-frame rearrangements, and checked the results against IGoR. A later analysis scored TCR-TCR, TCR-HLA and TCR-CMV co-occurrence with hypergeometric tests, applying a repertoire-size bias correction to TCR pairs. False discovery rates were estimated in a later analysis by permuting HLA or CMV assignments 20 times. A later analysis grouped co-occurring TCRs with DBSCAN, adding TCRdist sequence similarity when clustering within HLA-allele-positive subsets. Repertoires with fewer than 30,000 or more than 120,000 public chains were left out of co-occurrence clustering, as were five repertoires with anomalous nucleotide sharing. In TCRdb, the immuneACCESS table is reduced to in-frame sequences with V and J assigned. These tables do not hold every clone; where another copy was compared, an unresolved V gene accounts for under half, and the others remain unexplained. D and trimming were read from the DNA, whereas the V and J calls and clone size are those reported in that table. This sample is represented by about 180,000 clones; approximately 80% of them were singletons. The top ten clonotypes cover around 2.4% of the sample.

Rearrangement joined TRBV28 to TRBJ1-5, with no reliable assignment of the D segment. Material for sequencing was PBMCs. This TCR came from a man aged 55 to 70 in good health and CMV-seronegative. The sequenced DNA is TGTGCCACCCTAGCGGGGAATCAGCCCCAGCATTTT. It specifies CATLAGNQPQHF.